Listed below are T cell receptor beta chains from one sample, sequenced in a study of cytotoxic CD8 clonotypes in ibrutinib-treated CLL. TCRdb's copy holds only in-frame clones and misses some; the assay was immunoSEQ multiplex PCR. The sample lists about 25,000 clones, around 85% seen once, with 6.5% to 8% in the top ten. The sequencing here drew on PBMCs, taken after 24 months of ibrutinib treatment. These receptors all stem from a human donor with chronic lymphocytic leukemia. Both conserved end residues are part of each CDR3. Part of the rows lack a size; the others show once, few, many or a class for expanded clones.

. | TRBV9 | CASSPRNRNEQFF
. | TRBV15 | CATSRESGGGYGYTF
. | TRBV4-3 | CASSSGTGFSPLHF
. | TRBV2 | CARESGEDYEQYF
. | TRBV7-6 | CASSDRAAYNSPLHF
medium-sized | TRBV9 | CASSVAYRGTEAFF
. | TRBV7-2 | CASSLDRGRFF
. | TRBV6-6 | CASRGTIGNQPQHF
. | TRBV7-8 | CASSLSYEQYF
. | TRBV7-9 | CASSETSTGSGETQYF
. | TRBV5-3 | CARSLVVAGGFTLAKNIQYF
. | TRBV7-3 | CASSEQNAYEQYF
. | TRBV28 | CASSFRGYGYTF
. | TRBV7-9 | CASSMGRGIPPYEQYF
. | TRBV7-7 | CASSQDRGDIQYF
medium-sized | TRBV2 | CASRQGAESPLHF
. | TRBV7-6 | CASRWGTGGYEQYF
. | TRBV19 | CASSIWTGRTDTQYF
. | TRBV21-1 | CASSNSGTGKKNQPQHF
. | TRBV7-2 | CASSLSLSRGSYEQYF
. | TRBV19 | CASSIGFRQGYANYGYTF
once | TRBV7-9 | CASSLGPSEAFF
. | TRBV5-6 | CASSVAGTGGTGELFF
. | TRBV10-3 | CAISEPVAGVEYF
. | TRBV5-1 | CASSLGTGGAGEQYF
. | TRBV9 | CASSAGGVSNTEAFF
. | TRBV5-4 | CASSLGDLNEQFF
. | TRBV19 | CASSSSGYEQYF
. | TRBV7-9 | CASSRGNTEAFF
. | TRBV11-2 | CASSVHPEAFF
. | TRBV5-6 | CASSLGTANEKLFF
. | TRBV19 | CASSSRGAPGSGGTQYF
. | TRBV27 | CASGSRKGREQYF
. | TRBV6-5 | CASSWTLGPNQPQHF
. | TRBV11-2 | CASSSRDGSTDTQYF
. | TRBV10-3 | CAISAGQKNTEAFF
. | TRBV5-1 | CASSLDGGSYDEQYF
. | TRBV30 | CAWSVQIEAFF
. | TRBV9 | CASSVSTTTSGGQETQYF
. | TRBV6-5 | CASRRDRGLYEQYF
. | TRBV5-4 | CASSPQRGAVLETQYF
. | TRBV29-1 | CSVMDSKYNEQFF